This T cell receptor (beta chain) emerged from a study of technical replicates of blood from a handful of donors. The data were produced by immunoSEQ multiplex PCR, yet TCRdb's version contains in-frame clones alone and is incomplete. The repertoire includes about 75,000 clones, approximately 97% of them detected once, and 0.29% sits in the top ten. This TCR came from a human donor in good health. Sequenced sample: T cells isolated from PBMCs.

CDR3 region: CASSLGQGANEKLFF. The CDR3 nucleotides are TGTGCCAGCAGCTTAGGCCAGGGGGCGAATGAAAAACTGTTTTTT. V is TRBV7-9 and J is TRBJ1-4, with TRBD1 identical over 8 bases. Germline CDR1 SEHNR, CDR2 FQNEAQ (reference sequence). There are 15 residues in the CDR3. V was pared by 1 base and J by 5 bases, with 3 bases of the junction left unmatched.